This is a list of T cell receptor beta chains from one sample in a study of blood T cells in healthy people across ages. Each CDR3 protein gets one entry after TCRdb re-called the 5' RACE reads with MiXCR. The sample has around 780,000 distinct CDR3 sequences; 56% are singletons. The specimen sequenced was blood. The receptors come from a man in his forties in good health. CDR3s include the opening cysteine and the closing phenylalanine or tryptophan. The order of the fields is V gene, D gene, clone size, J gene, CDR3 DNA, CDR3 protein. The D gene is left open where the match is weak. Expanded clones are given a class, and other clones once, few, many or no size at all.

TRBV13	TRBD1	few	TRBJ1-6	TGTGCCAGCAGCTCCCGAACAGGGGGAGGTTCACCCCTCCACTTT	CASSSRTGGGSPLHF
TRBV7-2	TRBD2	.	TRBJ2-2	TGTGCCAGCAGCTTAGCGGGACTAGCCCACGGGGAGCTGTTTTTT	CASSLAGLAHGELFF
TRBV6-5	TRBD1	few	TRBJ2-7	TGTGCCAGCAGGGAGACAGGGGTAAGCGAGCAGTACTTC	CASRETGVSEQYF
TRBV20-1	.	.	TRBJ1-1	TGCAGTGCTAGAGACAAGCAAGGTGGGGGCACTGAAGCTTTCTTT	CSARDKQGGGTEAFF
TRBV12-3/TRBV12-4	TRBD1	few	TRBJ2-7	TGTGCCAGCAGCTCTCGGACAGGCGAGCAGTACTTC	CASSSRTGEQYF
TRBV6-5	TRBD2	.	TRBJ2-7	TGTGCCAGCACCACGGCTAGCGGGCCCTACGAGCAGTACTTC	CASTTASGPYEQYF
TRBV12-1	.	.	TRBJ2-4	TGTGCCAGCAGTCCCCGGGCAAGGGGGCTTGCCAAAAACATTCAGTACTTC	CASSPRARGLAKNIQYF
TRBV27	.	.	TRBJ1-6	TGTGCCAGCAGTTCATCAAGGACAGCTACCGCCTATAATTCACCCCTCCACTTT	CASSSSRTATAYNSPLHF
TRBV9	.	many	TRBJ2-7	TGTGCCAGCAGCGTAGGAGGGGCTGCATTGGACGAGCAGTACTTC	CASSVGGAALDEQYF
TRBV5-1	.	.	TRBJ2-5	TGCGCCAGCAGCCCACAGAACTTTAATTTCCTCGGAGAGACCCAGTACTTC	CASSPQNFNFLGETQYF
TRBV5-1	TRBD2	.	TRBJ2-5	TGCGCCAGCAGCTTTAGACTAGCGGGAGGGCACGGGCAGTACTTC	CASSFRLAGGHGQYF
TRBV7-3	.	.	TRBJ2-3	TGTGCCAGCAGTGAAGTGGGCCCTAGCACAGATACGCAGTATTTT	CASSEVGPSTDTQYF
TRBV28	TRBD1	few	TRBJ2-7	TGTGCCAGCAGTCCCCCTAGGGACAGGACTGGCTACGAGCAGTACTTC	CASSPPRDRTGYEQYF
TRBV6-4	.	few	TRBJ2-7	TGTGCCAGCAGTGGCCAGATTTACGAGCAGTACTTC	CASSGQIYEQYF
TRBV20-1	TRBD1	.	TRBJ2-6	TGCAGTGCTAGAGAGACAGGGGGCTTACACTCTGGGGCCAACGTCCTGACTTTC	CSARETGGLHSGANVLTF
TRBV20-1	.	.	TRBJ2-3	TGCAGTGCTCTATCGGATACAGATACGCAGTATTTT	CSALSDTDTQYF
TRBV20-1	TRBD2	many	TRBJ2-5	TGCAGTGCTTTTACAACTTCGACTAGCGGGGGACCACAAGAGACCCAGTACTTC	CSAFTTSTSGGPQETQYF
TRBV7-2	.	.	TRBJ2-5	TGTGCCAGCAGTTCTGGTGGGGCTTCGGGGACTGAGCAGTACTTC	CASSSGGASGTEQYF
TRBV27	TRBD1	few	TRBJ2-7	TGTGCCAGCAGTTTGGGGACAGGGGGCCGGTACGAGCAGTACTTC	CASSLGTGGRYEQYF
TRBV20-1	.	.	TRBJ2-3	TGCAGTGCTAGGCCGGGGCTAGCCACAGATACGCAGTATTTT	CSARPGLATDTQYF
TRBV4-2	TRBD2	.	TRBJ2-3	TGTGCCAGCAGCCAAGACCCGCTGGGGGCGGGGGGGGCAGATACGCAGTATTTT	CASSQDPLGAGGADTQYF
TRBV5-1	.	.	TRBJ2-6	TGCGCCAGCATCCTCTCTGGGGCCAACGTCCTGACTTTC	CASILSGANVLTF
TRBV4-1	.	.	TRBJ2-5	TGCGCCAGCAGCCAAGATGCCTGGGACCAAGAGACCCAGTACTTC	CASSQDAWDQETQYF
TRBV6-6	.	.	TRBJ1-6	TGTGCCAGCAGTTACTCTACACCGAGCTCCTATAATTCACCCCTCCACTTT	CASSYSTPSSYNSPLHF
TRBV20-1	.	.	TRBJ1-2	TGCAGTGCTAGAGTTCCGGGCCCCTATGGCTACACCTTC	CSARVPGPYGYTF
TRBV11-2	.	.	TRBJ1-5	TGTGCCAGCAGCTATACCGGGGGCGGACAGCAGCCCCAGCATTTT	CASSYTGGGQQPQHF
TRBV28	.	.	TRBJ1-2	TGTGCCACCACAGGGTTAGATGGCTACACCTTC	CATTGLDGYTF
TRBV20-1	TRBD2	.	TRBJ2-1	TGCAGTGCTAGAGTGTCGGAGCGGGGGAATGAGAATGAGCAGTTCTTC	CSARVSERGNENEQFF
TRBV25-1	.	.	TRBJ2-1	TGTGCCAGCAGTGAATCGGGGGATGAGCAGTTCTTC	CASSESGDEQFF
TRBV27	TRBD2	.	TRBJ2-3	TGTGCCAGCAGTTTAGGGGGACTAGCGGGGGGGAGGAGCACAGATACGCAGTATTTT	CASSLGGLAGGRSTDTQYF
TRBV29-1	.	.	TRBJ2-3	TGCAGCGTTGCGCGGGGACCGGCAGATACGCAGTATTTT	CSVARGPADTQYF
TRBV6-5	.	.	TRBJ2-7	TGTGCCAGCAGTTACTCCTCGCTCGGCTCCTACGAGCAGTACTTC	CASSYSSLGSYEQYF
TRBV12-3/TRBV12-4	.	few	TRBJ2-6	TGTGCCAGCAGTTTCCCCCGGGCTGGGGCCAACGTCCTGACTTTC	CASSFPRAGANVLTF
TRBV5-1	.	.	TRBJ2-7	TGCGCCAGCAGCGGAGGAGACCCCTCCTACGAGCAGTACTTC	CASSGGDPSYEQYF
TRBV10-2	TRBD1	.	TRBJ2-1	TGCGCCAGCAGTGAGTCCGGGAACAGGGGGTATGAGCAGTTCTTC	CASSESGNRGYEQFF
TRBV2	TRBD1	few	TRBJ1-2	TGTGCCAGCAGTTTGGGACAGGGGTTTGGTGGCTACACCTTC	CASSLGQGFGGYTF